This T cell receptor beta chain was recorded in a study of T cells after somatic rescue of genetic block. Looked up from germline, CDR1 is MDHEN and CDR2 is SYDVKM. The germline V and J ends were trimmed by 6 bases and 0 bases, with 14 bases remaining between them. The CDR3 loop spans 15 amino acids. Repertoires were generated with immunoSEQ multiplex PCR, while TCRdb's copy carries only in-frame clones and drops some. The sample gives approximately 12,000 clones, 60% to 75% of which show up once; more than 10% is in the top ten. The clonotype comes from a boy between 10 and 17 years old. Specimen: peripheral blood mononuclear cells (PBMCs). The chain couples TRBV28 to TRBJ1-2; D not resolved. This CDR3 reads CASSPGAVANYGYTF. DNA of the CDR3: TGTGCCAGCAGCCCTGGTGCCGTTGCTAACTATGGCTACACCTTC.